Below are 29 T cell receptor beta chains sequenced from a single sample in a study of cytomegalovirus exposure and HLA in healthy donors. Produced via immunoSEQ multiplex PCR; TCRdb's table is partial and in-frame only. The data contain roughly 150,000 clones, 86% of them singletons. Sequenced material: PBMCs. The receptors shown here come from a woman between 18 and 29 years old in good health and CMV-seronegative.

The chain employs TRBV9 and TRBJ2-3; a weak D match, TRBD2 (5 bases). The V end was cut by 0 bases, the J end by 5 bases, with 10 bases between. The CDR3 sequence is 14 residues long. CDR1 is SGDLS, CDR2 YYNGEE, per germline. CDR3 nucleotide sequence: TGTGCCAGCAGCGTAGCGGGGTCGGGAGATACGCAGTATTTT. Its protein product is CASSVAGSGDTQYF. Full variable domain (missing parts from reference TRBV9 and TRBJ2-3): DSGVTQTPKHLITATGQRVTLRCSPRSGDLSVYWYQQSLDQGLQFLIQYYNGEERAKGNILERFSAQQFPDLHSELNLSSLELGDSALYFCASSVAGSGDTQYFGPGTRLTVL.

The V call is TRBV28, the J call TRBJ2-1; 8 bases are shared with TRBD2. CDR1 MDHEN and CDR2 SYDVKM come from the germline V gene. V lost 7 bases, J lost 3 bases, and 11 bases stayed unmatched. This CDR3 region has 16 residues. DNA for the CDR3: TGTGCCAGCACCCCGGTCGGGGGGGTAGGCTACAATGAGCAGTTCTTC. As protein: CASTPVGGVGYNEQFF. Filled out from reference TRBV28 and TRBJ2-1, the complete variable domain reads DVKVTQSSRYLVKRTGEKVFLECVQDMDHENMFWYRQDPGLGLRLIYFSYDVKMKEKGDIPEGYSVSREKKERFSLILESASTNQTSMYLCASTPVGGVGYNEQFFGPGTRLTVL.

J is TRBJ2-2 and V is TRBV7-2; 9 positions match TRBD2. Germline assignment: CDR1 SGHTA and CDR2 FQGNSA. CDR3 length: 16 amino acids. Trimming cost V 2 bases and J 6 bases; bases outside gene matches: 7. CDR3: CASSLLGLAGSGELFF. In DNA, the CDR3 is TGTGCCAGCAGCTTATTGGGACTAGCTGGGTCCGGGGAGCTGTTTTTT.

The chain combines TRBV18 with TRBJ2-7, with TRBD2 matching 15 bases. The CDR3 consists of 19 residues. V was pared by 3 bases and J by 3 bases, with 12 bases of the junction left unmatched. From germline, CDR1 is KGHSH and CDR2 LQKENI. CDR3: CASSPYGLAGGLIYYEQYF. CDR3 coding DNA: TGTGCCAGCTCACCGTACGGACTAGCGGGGGGGCTCATCTACTACGAGCAGTACTTC.

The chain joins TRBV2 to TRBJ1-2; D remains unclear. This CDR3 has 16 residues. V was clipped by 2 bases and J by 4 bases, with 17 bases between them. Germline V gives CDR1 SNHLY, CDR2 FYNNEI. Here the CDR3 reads CASSERGRDVVYGYTF. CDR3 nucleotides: TGTGCCAGCAGTGAACGGGGAAGGGATGTGGTCTATGGCTACACCTTC.

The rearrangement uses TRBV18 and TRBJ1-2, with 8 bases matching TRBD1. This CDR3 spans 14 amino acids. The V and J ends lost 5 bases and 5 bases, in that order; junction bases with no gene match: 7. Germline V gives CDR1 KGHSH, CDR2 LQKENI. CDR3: CASSSRDRMYGYTF. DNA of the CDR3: TGTGCCAGCTCATCCCGGGACAGGATGTATGGCTACACCTTC.

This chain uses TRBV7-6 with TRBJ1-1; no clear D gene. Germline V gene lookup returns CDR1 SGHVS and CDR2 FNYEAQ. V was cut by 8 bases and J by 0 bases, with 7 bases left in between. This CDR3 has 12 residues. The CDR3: CASRSLNTEAFF. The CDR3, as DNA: TGTGCCAGCCGGAGTTTGAACACTGAAGCTTTCTTT.

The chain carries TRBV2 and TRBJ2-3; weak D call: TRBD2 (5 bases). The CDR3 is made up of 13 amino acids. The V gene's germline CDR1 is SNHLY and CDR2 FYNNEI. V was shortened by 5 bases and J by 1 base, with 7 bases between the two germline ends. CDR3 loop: CASSTRGTDTQYF. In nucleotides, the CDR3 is TGTGCCAGCAGTACGAGGGGCACAGATACGCAGTATTTT.

CDR3 sequence reads: CASSLWGGSYYGYTF. In DNA form, the CDR3 reads TGTGCCAGCAGCTTATGGGGGGGATCCTATTATGGCTACACCTTC. This chain links TRBV5-8 with TRBJ1-2; the D gene is possibly TRBD1 (5 bases). The CDR3 spans 15 residues. Germline values: CDR1 SGHTS, CDR2 YDEGEE. The ends were cut back, 2 bases at V and 5 bases at J, with 16 bases in the middle.

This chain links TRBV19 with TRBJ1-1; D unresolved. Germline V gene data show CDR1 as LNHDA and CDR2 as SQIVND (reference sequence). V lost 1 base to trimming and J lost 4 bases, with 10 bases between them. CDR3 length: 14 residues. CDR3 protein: CASSIGRFITEAFF. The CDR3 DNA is TGTGCCAGTAGTATAGGCAGGTTCATCACTGAAGCTTTCTTT.

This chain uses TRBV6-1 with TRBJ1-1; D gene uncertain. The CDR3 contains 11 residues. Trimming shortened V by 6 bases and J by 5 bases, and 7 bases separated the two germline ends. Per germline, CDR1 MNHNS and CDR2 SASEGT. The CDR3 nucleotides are TGTGCCAGCAGGGAGTTGACTGAAGCTTTCTTT. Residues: CASRELTEAFF.

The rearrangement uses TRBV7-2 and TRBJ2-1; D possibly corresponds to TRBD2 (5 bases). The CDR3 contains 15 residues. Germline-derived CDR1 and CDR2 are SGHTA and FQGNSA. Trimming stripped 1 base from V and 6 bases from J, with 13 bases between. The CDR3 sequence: CASSLGLAVINEQFF. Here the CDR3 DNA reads TGTGCCAGCAGCTTAGGGCTAGCCGTGATCAATGAGCAGTTCTTC.

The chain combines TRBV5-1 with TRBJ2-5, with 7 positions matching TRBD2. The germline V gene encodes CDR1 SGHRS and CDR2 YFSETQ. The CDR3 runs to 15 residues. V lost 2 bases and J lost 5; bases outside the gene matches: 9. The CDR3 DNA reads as TGCGCCAGCAGCTTTGTGAGGGAGGGCTATGAGACCCAGTACTTC. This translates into CASSFVREGYETQYF.

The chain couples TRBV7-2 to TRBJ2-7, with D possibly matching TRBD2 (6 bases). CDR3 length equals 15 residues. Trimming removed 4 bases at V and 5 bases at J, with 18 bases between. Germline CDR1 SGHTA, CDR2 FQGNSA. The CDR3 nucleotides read TGTGCCAGCAGCTACCCGTTTGGCGGGAACGACGAGCAGTACTTC. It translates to CASSYPFGGNDEQYF.

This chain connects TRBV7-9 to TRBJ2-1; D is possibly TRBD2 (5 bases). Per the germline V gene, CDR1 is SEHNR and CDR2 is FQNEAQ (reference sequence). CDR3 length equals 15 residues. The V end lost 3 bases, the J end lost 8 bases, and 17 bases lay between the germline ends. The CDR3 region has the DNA TGTGCCAGCAGCTTTCTTGGCGGGTCGGTTTATGAGCAGTTCTTC. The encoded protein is CASSFLGGSVYEQFF.

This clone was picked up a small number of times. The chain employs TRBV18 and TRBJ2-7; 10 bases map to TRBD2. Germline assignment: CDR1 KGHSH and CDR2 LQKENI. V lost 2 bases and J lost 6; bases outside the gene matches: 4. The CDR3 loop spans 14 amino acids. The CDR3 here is CASSPTSGNGEQYF. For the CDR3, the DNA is TGTGCCAGCTCACCAACTAGCGGGAACGGCGAGCAGTACTTC.

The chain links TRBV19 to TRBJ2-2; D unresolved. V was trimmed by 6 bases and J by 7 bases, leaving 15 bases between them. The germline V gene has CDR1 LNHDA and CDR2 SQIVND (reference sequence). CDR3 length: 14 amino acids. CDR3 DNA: TGTGCCAGTAGACCTCCCCTGGGCCGCGGGGAGCTGTTTTTT. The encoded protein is CASRPPLGRGELFF.

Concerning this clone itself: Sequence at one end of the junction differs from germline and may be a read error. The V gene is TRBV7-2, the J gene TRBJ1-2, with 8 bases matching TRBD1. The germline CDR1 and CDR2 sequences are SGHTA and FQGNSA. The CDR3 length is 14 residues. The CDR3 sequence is CASSQGAGNYGYTF. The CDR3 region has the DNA TGTGCCAGCAGCCAGGGGGCTGGTAACTATGGCTACACCTTT.

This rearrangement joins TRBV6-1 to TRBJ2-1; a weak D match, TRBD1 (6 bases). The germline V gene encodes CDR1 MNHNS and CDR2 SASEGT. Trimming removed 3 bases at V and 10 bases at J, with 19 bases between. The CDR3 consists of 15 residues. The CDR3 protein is CASSEGAGSVREQFF. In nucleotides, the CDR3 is TGTGCCAGCAGTGAGGGGGCGGGCTCGGTCAGAGAGCAGTTCTTC.

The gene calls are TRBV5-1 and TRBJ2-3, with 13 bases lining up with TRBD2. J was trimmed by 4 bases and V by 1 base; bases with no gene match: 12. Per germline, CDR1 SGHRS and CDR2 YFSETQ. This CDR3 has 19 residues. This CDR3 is CASSLRGLAGQKRSDTQYF. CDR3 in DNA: TGCGCCAGCAGCTTGAGGGGACTAGCGGGGCAGAAGCGGTCAGATACGCAGTATTTT.

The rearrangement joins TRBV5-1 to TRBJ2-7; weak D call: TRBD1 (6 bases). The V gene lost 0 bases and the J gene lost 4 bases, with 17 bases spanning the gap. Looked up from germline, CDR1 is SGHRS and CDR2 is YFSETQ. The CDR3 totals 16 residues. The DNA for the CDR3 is TGCGCCAGCAGCTTGGTATACAGGGCAGGGCCTTACGAGCAGTACTTC. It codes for CASSLVYRAGPYEQYF.

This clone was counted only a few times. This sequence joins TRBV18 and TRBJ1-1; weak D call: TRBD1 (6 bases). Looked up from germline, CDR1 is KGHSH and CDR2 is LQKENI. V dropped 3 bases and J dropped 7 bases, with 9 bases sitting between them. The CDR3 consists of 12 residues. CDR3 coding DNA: TGTGCCAGCTCACCGGGACAAATTGAAGCTTTCTTT. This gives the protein CASSPGQIEAFF.

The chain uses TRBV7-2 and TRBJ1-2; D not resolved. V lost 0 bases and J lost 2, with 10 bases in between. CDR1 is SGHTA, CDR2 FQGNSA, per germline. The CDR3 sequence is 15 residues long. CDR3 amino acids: CASSLAGGPNYGYTF. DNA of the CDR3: TGTGCCAGCAGCTTAGCAGGAGGACCCAACTATGGCTACACCTTC. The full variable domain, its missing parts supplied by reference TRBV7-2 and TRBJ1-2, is GAGVSQSPSNKVTEKGKDVELRCDPISGHTALYWYRQSLGQGLEFLIYFQGNSAPDKSGLPSDRFSAERTGGSVSTLTIQRTQQEDSAVYLCASSLAGGPNYGYTFGSGTRLTVV.

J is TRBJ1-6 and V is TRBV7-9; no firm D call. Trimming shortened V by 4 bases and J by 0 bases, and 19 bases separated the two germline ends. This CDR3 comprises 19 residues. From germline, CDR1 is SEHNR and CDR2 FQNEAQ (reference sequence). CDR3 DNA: TGTGCCAGCAGCTCCCTCCCGGGAGTCCGAAGCTCCTATAATTCACCCCTCCACTTT. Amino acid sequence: CASSSLPGVRSSYNSPLHF. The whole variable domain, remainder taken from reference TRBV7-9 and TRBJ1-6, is DTGVSQNPRHKITKRGQNVTFRCDPISEHNRLYWYRQTLGQGPEFLTYFQNEAQLEKSRLLSDRFSAERPKGSFSTLEIQRTEQGDSAMYLCASSSLPGVRSSYNSPLHFGNGTRLTVT.

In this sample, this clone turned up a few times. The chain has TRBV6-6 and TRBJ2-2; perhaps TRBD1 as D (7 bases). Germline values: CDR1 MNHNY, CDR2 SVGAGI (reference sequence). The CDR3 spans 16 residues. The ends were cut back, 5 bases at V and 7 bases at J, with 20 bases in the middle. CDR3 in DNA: TGTGCCAGCAGTCGGACGGGGGCAGGGGGTATCGGGGAGCTGTTTTTT. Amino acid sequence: CASSRTGAGGIGELFF.

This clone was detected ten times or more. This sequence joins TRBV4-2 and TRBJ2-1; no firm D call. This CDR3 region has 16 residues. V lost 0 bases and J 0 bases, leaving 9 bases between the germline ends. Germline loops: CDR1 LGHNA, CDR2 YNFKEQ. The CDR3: CASSQERLTSYNEQFF. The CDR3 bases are TGTGCCAGCAGCCAAGAGAGGCTGACCTCCTACAATGAGCAGTTCTTC.

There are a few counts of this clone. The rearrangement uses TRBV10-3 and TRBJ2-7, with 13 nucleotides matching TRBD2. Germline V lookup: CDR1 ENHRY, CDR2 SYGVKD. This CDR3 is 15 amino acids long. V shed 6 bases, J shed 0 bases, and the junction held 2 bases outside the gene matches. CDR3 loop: CAIRTSGRFSYEQYF. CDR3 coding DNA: TGTGCCATCAGGACTAGCGGGAGGTTCTCCTACGAGCAGTACTTC.

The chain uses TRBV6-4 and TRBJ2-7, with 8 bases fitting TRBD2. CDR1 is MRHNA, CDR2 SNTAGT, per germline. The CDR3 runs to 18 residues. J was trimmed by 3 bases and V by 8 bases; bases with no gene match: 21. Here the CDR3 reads CASPPKISGGRMYYEQYF. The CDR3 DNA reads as TGTGCCAGCCCTCCTAAGATTAGCGGCGGGAGGATGTACTACGAGCAGTACTTC.

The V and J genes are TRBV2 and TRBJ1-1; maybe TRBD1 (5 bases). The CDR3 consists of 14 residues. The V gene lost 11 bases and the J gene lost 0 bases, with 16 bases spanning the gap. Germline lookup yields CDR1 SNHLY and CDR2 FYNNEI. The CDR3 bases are TGTGCCGGAGAAATCACAGGATTGAACACTGAAGCTTTCTTT. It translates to CAGEITGLNTEAFF. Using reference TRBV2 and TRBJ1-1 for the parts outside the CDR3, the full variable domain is EPEVTQTPSHQVTQMGQEVILRCVPISNHLYFYWYRQILGQKVEFLVSFYNNEISEKSEIFDDQFSVERPDGSNFTLKIRSTKLEDSAMYFCAGEITGLNTEAFFGQGTRLTVV.